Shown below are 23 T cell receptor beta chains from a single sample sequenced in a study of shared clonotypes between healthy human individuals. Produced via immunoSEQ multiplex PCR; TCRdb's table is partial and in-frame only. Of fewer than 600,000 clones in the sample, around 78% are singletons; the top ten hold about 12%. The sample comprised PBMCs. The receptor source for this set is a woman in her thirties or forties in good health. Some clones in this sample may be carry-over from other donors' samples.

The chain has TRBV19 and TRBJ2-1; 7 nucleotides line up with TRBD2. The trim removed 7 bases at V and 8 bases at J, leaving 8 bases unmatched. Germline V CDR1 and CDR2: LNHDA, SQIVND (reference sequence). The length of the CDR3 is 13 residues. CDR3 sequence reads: CASMYRGVDEQFF. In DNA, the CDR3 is TGTGCCAGTATGTACCGGGGGGTGGATGAGCAGTTCTTC.

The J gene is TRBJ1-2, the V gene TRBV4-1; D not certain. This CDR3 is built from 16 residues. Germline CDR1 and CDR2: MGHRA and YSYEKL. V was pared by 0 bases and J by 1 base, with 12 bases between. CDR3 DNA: TGCGCCAGCAGCCAAGACCAAGCCGGCTTTAACTATGGCTACACCTTC. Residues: CASSQDQAGFNYGYTF.

The CDR3 here is CASSFIAGTGFDYGYTF. Written as DNA, the CDR3 is TGTGCCAGCAGCTTTATAGCCGGGACAGGGTTTGACTATGGCTACACCTTC. The chain uses TRBV7-2 and TRBJ1-2; TRBD1 agrees at 9 bases. With V trimmed by 3 bases and J by 3 bases, 11 bases remained unmatched. Germline V lookup: CDR1 SGHTA, CDR2 FQGNSA. This CDR3 comprises 17 residues.

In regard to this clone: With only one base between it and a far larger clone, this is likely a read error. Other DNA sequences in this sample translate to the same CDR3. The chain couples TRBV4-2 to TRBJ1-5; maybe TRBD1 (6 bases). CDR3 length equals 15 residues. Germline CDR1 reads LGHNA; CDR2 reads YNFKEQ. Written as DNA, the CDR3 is TGTGCCAGCAGCCAAGATGAGGGGGGCCATCAGCCTCAGCATTTT. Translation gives CASSQDEGGHQPQHF.

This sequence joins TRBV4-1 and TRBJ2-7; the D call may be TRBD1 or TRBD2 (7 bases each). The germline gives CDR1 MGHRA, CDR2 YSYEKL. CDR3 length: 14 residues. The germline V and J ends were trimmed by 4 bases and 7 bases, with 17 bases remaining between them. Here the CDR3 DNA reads TGCGCCAGCAGCCGAAAGGGCAGGGGGGGAGAGCAGTACTTC. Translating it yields CASSRKGRGGEQYF.

CDR3 in DNA: TGTGCCAGCAGCTTCAGGACAGGAAACGACTATGGCTACACCTTC. Its translation is CASSFRTGNDYGYTF. The chain recombines TRBV7-9 with TRBJ1-2; TRBD1 agrees at 7 bases. The J segment lost 3 bases and the V segment lost 3 bases, leaving 7 bases of the junction unmatched. Germline CDR1 and CDR2: SEHNR and FQNEAQ (reference sequence). CDR3 length: 15 residues.

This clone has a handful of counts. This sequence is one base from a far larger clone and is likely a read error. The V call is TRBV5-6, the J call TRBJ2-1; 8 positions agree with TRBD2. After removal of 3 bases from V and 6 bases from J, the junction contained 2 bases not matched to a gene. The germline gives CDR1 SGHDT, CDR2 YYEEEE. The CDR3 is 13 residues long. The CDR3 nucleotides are TGTGCCAGCAGCTCGGGACTAGGCAATGAGCAGTTCTTC. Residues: CASSSGLGNEQFF.

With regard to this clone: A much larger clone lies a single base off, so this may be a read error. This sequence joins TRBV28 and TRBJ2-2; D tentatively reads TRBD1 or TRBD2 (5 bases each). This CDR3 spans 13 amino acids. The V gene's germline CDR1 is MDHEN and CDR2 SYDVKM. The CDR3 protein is CASSLGAPGELSF. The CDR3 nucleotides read TGTGCCAGCAGTTTAGGGGCCCCCGGGGAGCTGTCCTTT.

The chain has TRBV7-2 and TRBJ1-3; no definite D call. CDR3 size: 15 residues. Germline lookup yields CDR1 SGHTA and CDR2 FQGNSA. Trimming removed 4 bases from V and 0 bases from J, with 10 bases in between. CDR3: CASSYLRDSGNTIYF. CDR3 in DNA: TGTGCCAGCAGCTACCTCCGGGACTCTGGAAACACCATATATTTT.

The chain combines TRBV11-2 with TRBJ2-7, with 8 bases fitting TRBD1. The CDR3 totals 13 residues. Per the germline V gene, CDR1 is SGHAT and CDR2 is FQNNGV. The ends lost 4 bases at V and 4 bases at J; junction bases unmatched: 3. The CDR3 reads CASSSTGAYEQYF. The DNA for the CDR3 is TGTGCCAGCAGCTCGACAGGGGCATACGAGCAGTACTTC.

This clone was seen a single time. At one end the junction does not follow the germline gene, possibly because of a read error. CDR3 region: CASKGTGGAGDF. The CDR3 DNA reads as TGTGCCAGCAAGGGGACAGGGGGTGCGGGGGATTTT. V and J are TRBV28 and TRBJ1-3, with 11 nucleotides matching TRBD1. The CDR3 loop spans 12 amino acids. Germline V gene data show CDR1 as MDHEN and CDR2 as SYDVKM.

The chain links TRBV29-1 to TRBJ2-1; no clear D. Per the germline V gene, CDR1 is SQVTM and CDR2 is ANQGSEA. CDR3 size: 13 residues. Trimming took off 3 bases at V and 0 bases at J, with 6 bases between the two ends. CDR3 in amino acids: CSVDHSSYNEQFF. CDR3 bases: TGCAGCGTTGATCACAGCTCCTACAATGAGCAGTTCTTC.

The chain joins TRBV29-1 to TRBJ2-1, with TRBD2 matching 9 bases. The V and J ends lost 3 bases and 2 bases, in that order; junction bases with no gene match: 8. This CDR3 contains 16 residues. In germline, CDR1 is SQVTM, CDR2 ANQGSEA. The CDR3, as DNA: TGCAGCGTTGACTCGGTAGCGGGAGCCCCCTACAATGAGCAGTTCTTC. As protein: CSVDSVAGAPYNEQFF.

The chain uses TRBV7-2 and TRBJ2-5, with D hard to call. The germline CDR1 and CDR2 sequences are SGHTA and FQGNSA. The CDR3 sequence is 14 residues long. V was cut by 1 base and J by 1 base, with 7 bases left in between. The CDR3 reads CASSLEWGQETQYF. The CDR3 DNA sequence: TGTGCCAGCAGCTTAGAATGGGGCCAAGAGACCCAGTACTTC.

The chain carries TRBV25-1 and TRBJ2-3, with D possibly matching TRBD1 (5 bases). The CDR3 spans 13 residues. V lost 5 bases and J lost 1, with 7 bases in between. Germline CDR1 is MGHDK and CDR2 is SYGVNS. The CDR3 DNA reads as TGTGCCAGCAGTTCCAGGGGCACAGATACGCAGTATTTT. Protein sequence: CASSSRGTDTQYF.

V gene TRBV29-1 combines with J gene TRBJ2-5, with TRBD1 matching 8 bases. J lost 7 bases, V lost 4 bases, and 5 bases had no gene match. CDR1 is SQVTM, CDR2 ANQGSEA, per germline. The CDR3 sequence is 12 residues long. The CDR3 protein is CSVGETGATQYF. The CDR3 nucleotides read TGCAGCGTTGGTGAGACAGGGGCGACCCAGTACTTC.

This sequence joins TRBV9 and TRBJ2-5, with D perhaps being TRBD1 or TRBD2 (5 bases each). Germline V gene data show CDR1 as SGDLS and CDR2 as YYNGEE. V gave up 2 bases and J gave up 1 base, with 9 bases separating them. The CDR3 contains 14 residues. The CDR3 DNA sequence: TGTGCCAGCAGCGTGGGACCAGCCCAAGAGACCCAGTACTTC. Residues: CASSVGPAQETQYF. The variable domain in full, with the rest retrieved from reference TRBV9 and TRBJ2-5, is DSGVTQTPKHLITATGQRVTLRCSPRSGDLSVYWYQQSLDQGLQFLIQYYNGEERAKGNILERFSAQQFPDLHSELNLSSLELGDSALYFCASSVGPAQETQYFGPGTRLLVL.

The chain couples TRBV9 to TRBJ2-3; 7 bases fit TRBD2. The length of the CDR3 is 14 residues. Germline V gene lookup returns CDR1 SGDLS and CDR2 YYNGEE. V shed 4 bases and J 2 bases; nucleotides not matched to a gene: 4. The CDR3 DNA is TGTGCCAGCAGCTCCCGGGACTACACAGATACGCAGTATTTT. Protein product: CASSSRDYTDTQYF.

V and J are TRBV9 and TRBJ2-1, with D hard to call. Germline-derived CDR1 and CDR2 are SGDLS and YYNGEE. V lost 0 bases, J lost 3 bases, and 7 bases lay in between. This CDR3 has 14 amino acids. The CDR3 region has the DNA TGTGCCAGCAGCGTAGGTTCTAACTACAATGAGCAGTTCTTC. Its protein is CASSVGSNYNEQFF.

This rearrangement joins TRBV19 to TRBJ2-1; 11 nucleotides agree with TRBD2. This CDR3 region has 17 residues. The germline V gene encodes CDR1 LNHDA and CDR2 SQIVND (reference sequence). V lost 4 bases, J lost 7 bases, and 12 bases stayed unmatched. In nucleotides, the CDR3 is TGTGCCAGTAGTACAACTCCGGGACTAGCGGCCGGGAATGAGCAGTTCTTC. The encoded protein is CASSTTPGLAAGNEQFF. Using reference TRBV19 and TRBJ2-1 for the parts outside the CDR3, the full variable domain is DGGITQSPKYLFRKEGQNVTLSCEQNLNHDAMYWYRQDPGQGLRLIYYSQIVNDFQKGDIAEGYSVSREKKESFPLTVTSAQKNPTAFYLCASSTTPGLAAGNEQFFGPGTRLTVL.

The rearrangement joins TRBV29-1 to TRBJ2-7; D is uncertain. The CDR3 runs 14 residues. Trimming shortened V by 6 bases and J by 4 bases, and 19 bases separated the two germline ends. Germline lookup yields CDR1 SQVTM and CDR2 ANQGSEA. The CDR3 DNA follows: TGCAGCGTGGGATCCGGTACGGCGCAATACGAGCAGTACTTC. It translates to CSVGSGTAQYEQYF.

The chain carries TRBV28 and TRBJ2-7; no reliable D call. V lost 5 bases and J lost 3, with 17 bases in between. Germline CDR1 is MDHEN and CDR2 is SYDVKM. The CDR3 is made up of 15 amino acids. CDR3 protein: CASSAQVLPDYEQYF. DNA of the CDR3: TGTGCCAGCAGTGCCCAGGTACTACCTGACTACGAGCAGTACTTC.

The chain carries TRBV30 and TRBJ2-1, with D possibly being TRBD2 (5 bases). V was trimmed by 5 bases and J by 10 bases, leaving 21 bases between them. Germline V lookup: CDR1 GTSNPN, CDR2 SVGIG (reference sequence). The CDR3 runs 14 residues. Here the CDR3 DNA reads TGTGCCTGGGGCGGACTGTTCCGGTATCGCGAGCAGTTCTTC. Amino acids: CAWGGLFRYREQFF. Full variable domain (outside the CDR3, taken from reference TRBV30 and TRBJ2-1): SQTIHQWPATLVQPVGSPLSLECTVEGTSNPNLYWYRQAAGRGLQLLFYSVGIGQISSEVPQNLSASRPQDRQFILSSKKLLLSDSGFYLCAWGGLFRYREQFFGPGTRLTVL.